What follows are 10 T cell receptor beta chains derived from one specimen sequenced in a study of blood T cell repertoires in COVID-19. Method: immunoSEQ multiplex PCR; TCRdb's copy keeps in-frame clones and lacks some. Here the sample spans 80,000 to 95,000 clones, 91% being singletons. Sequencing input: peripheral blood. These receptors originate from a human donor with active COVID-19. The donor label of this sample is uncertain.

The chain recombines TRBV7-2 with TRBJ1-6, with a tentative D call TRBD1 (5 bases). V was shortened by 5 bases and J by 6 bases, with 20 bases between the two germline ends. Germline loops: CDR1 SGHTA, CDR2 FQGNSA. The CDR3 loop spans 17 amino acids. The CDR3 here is CASSPRVAGFGNSPLHF. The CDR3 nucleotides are TGTGCCAGCAGCCCCCGCGTAGCAGGGTTTGGTAATTCACCCCTCCACTTT.

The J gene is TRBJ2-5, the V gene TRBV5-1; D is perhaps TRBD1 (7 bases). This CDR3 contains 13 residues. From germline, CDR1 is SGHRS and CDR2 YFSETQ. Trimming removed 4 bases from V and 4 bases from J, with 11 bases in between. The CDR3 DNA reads TGCGCCAGCAGCCACAGGGGAGGAGAGACCCAGTACTTC. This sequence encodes CASSHRGGETQYF.

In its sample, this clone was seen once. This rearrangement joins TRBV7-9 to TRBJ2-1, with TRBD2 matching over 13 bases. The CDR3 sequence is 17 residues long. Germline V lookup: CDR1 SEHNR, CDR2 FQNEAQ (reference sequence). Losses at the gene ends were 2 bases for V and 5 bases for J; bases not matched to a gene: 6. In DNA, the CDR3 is TGTGCCAGCAGCTTACCGAGGGGACTAGCGGGGAACAATGAGCAGTTCTTC. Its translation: CASSLPRGLAGNNEQFF.

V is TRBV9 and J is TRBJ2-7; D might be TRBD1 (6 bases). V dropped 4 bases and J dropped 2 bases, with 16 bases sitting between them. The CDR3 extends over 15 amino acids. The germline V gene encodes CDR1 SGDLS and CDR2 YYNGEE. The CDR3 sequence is CASSPTGKGAYEQYF. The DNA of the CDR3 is TGTGCCAGCAGCCCAACAGGGAAGGGGGCCTACGAGCAGTACTTC.

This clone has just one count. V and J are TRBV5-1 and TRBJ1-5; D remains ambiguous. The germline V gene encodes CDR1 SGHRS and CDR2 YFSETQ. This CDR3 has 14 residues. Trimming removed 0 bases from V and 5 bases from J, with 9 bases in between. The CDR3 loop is CASSLDGEYQPQHF. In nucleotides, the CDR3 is TGCGCCAGCAGCTTGGACGGGGAATATCAGCCCCAGCATTTT.

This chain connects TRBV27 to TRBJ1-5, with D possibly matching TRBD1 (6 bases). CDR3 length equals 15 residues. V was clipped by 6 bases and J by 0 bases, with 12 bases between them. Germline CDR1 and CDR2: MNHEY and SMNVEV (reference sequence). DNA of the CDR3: TGTGCCAGCAGCAGGGGTTCCTATAGCAATCAGCCCCAGCATTTT. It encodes CASSRGSYSNQPQHF.

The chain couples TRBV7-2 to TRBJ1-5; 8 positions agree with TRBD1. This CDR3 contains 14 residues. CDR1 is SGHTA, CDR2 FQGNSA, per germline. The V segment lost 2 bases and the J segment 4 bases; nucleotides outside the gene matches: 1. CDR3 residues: CASSLRTGNQPQHF. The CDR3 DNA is TGTGCCAGCAGCTTAAGGACAGGGAATCAGCCCCAGCATTTT.

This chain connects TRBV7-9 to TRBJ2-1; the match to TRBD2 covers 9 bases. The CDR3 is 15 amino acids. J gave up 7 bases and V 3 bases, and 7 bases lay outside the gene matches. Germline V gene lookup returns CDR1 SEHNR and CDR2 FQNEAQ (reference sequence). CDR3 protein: CASSFPPAGGNEQFF. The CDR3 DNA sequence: TGTGCCAGCAGCTTCCCCCCAGCGGGGGGTAATGAGCAGTTCTTC.

CDR3 loop: CASRGPGGAGELFF. The CDR3 coding sequence is TGTGCCAGCAGGGGACCGGGAGGCGCCGGGGAGCTGTTTTTT. This chain uses TRBV6-5 with TRBJ2-2; 7 bases fit TRBD2. Losses at the gene ends were 6 bases for V and 6 bases for J; bases not matched to a gene: 7. The V gene's germline CDR1 is MNHEY and CDR2 SVGAGI. This CDR3 has 14 amino acids.

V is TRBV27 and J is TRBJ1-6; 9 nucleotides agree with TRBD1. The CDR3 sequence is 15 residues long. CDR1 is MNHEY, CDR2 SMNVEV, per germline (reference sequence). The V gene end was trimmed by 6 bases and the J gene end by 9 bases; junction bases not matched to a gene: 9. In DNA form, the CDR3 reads TGTGCCAGCAGCCCAAGACAGGGGGGGGGTTCACCCCTCCACTTT. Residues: CASSPRQGGGSPLHF.